The entry below gives a single TCR beta chain sequence along with its context. The data stem from a study of cytomegalovirus exposure and HLA in healthy donors. The CDR3 totals 15 residues. V gave up 4 bases and J gave up 0 bases, with 9 bases separating them. Germline V gene sequence: CDR1 ENHRY, CDR2 SYGVKD. PCR was performed using 60 Vbeta and 13 Jbeta primers. Sequenced by immunoSEQ multiplex PCR; TCRdb stores in-frame clones only, minus some. The sample includes 140,000 or so clones, 80% to 85% seen only once; the top ten take under 3%. The gene calls are TRBV10-3 and TRBJ2-2; D perhaps matches TRBD1 (6 bases). This TCR was sampled from a young woman in good health and CMV-seronegative. The material sequenced was PBMCs. CDR3 sequence (DNA): TGTGCCATCAGTGGTAACAGGGCGAACACCGGGGAGCTGTTTTTT. Its protein product is CAISGNRANTGELFF.